The 31 T cell receptor beta chains below were found in one sample sequenced in a study of T cells in Graves' hyperthyroidism and ophthalmopathy. TCR beta CDR3 regions were amplified from RNA. With the HTBI primer set, the TCR CDR3 went through a first round of RT-PCR. TCRdb processed the multiplex PCR reads anew with MiXCR; each CDR3 protein has one entry. The sample gives hundreds of thousands of distinct CDR3 sequences, about 25% of which show up once; roughly 40% is in the top ten. Sequenced: blood. The receptors shown here come from a middle-aged woman with Graves' ophthalmopathy.

The V gene is TRBV5-6, the J gene TRBJ1-1; D uncertain. Germline loops: CDR1 SGHDT, CDR2 YYEEEE. This CDR3 region has 15 residues. V was pared by 5 bases and J by 0 bases, with 14 bases between. The CDR3 region is CASSIGTLLNTEAFF. The CDR3 nucleotides are TGTGCCAGCAGTATTGGAACCCTCCTGAACACTGAAGCTTTCTTT.

This clonotype was detected ten times or more. The chain's CDR3 is CSVEVLGDYEQYF. DNA of the CDR3: TGCAGCGTTGAGGTGTTAGGTGACTACGAGCAGTACTTC. The V gene is TRBV29-1, the J gene TRBJ2-7, with no clear D. The length of the CDR3 is 13 residues. Germline loops: CDR1 SQVTM, CDR2 ANQGSEA. V lost 3 bases, J lost 3 bases, and 12 bases lay in between.

This clonotype was seen ten or more times. V gene TRBV10-3 combines with J gene TRBJ2-7; the match to TRBD1 covers 7 bases. The CDR3 length is 14 residues. The V gene end was trimmed by 3 bases and the J gene end by 3 bases; junction bases not matched to a gene: 5. From germline, CDR1 is ENHRY and CDR2 SYGVKD. The CDR3 bases are TGTGCCATCAGTGAAAGGCAGGGGGACTACGAGCAGTACTTC. It specifies CAISERQGDYEQYF.

The V and J genes are TRBV27 and TRBJ2-5; D possibly corresponds to TRBD1 (5 bases). Trimming removed 5 bases at V and 3 bases at J, with 13 bases between. This CDR3 contains 14 residues. The germline V gene encodes CDR1 MNHEY and CDR2 SMNVEV (reference sequence). CDR3 nucleotides: TGTGCCAGCAGTCCCAGACAGTGGGAAGAGACCCAGTACTTC. Its translation is CASSPRQWEETQYF.

This clonotype was observed many times. The V and J genes are TRBV7-8 and TRBJ1-4; D is uncertain. CDR1 is SGHVS and CDR2 is FQNEAQ in the germline V gene. The CDR3 runs to 15 residues. Trimming pared 2 bases from V and 5 bases from J, leaving 12 bases between. The DNA for the CDR3 is TGTGCCAGCAGCTTAAACCCTCTGAGAAATGAAAAACTGTTTTTT. Protein product: CASSLNPLRNEKLFF.

This clonotype appeared many times. The J gene is TRBJ2-7, the V gene TRBV20-1; D is possibly TRBD2 (6 bases). V lost 1 base, J lost 3 bases, and 22 bases lay in between. CDR3 length: 17 residues. Germline-derived CDR1 and CDR2 are DFQATT and SNEGSKA (reference sequence). This chain's CDR3 is CSARVPAGGAEHYEQYF. DNA for the CDR3: TGCAGTGCTAGAGTCCCCGCCGGGGGAGCGGAGCACTACGAGCAGTACTTC.

This clonotype occurred many times. This rearrangement joins TRBV5-1 to TRBJ2-7, with D possibly TRBD2 on 5 matching bases. Germline CDR1 SGHRS, CDR2 YFSETQ. The ends were cut back, 0 bases at V and 1 base at J, with 11 bases in the middle. The CDR3 contains 15 residues. CDR3 bases: TGCGCCAGCAGCTTGGTGGGAGTGGGATCCTACGAGCAGTACTTC. Translation gives CASSLVGVGSYEQYF.

The chain links TRBV11-3 to TRBJ2-7; TRBD1 is a possible D gene (7 bases). CDR3 length: 14 amino acids. V gave up 5 bases and J gave up 5 bases, with 16 bases separating them. Germline CDR1 SGHNT, CDR2 YENEEA. The CDR3 DNA reads as TGTGCCAGCAGCCTGGGACAGCCGGGGGACGAGCAGTACTTC. It is translated as CASSLGQPGDEQYF.

This clonotype was recorded at least ten times. The chain recombines TRBV7-8 with TRBJ2-5; 7 nucleotides agree with TRBD1. The CDR3 has 14 amino acids. Germline V lookup: CDR1 SGHVS, CDR2 FQNEAQ. V lost 1 base, J lost 5 bases, and 4 bases stayed unmatched. CDR3 amino acids: CASSLVGGIETQYF. In nucleotides, the CDR3 is TGTGCCAGCAGCTTAGTAGGGGGCATTGAGACCCAGTACTTC.

V gene TRBV4-2 combines with J gene TRBJ2-7; a weak D match, TRBD1 (6 bases). Germline CDR1 is LGHNA and CDR2 is YNFKEQ. The CDR3 consists of 13 residues. The germline V and J ends were trimmed by 0 bases and 13 bases, with 16 bases remaining between them. This CDR3 reads CASSQDIGQGSYF. The CDR3 DNA is TGTGCCAGCAGCCAAGATATTGGGCAGGGGTCATACTTC.

The table lists this clonotype with many counts. The chain uses TRBV2 and TRBJ2-7, with 9 bases fitting TRBD2. CDR3 length equals 16 residues. CDR1 SNHLY and CDR2 FYNNEI come from the germline V gene. Trimming took 4 bases from V and 5 from J; bases not matched to a gene: 12. CDR3 residues: CASSGDAGGPVDEQYF. In DNA, the CDR3 is TGTGCCAGCAGTGGAGATGCGGGAGGGCCGGTTGACGAGCAGTACTTC. Drawing the rest from reference TRBV2 and TRBJ2-7, the complete variable domain is EPEVTQTPSHQVTQMGQEVILRCVPISNHLYFYWYRQILGQKVEFLVSFYNNEISEKSEIFDDQFSVERPDGSNFTLKIRSTKLEDSAMYFCASSGDAGGPVDEQYFGPGTRLTVT.

This clonotype appeared many times. The chain employs TRBV7-2 and TRBJ2-7; 8 bases match TRBD2. CDR3 length: 15 residues. The ends lost 5 bases at V and 3 bases at J; junction bases unmatched: 9. The germline gives CDR1 SGHTA, CDR2 FQGNSA. The CDR3 DNA is TGTGCCAGCAGCCAGCCCCCGGGACTAGGCTACGAGCAGTACTTC. It is translated as CASSQPPGLGYEQYF. The full variable domain, its missing parts supplied by reference TRBV7-2 and TRBJ2-7, is GAGVSQSPSNKVTEKGKDVELRCDPISGHTALYWYRQSLGQGLEFLIYFQGNSAPDKSGLPSDRFSAERTGGSVSTLTIQRTQQEDSAVYLCASSQPPGLGYEQYFGPGTRLTVT.

This rearrangement joins TRBV7-2 to TRBJ1-2; D remains ambiguous. This CDR3 contains 15 residues. CDR1 is SGHTA and CDR2 is FQGNSA in the germline V gene. Trimming shortened V by 0 bases and J by 5 bases, and 13 bases separated the two germline ends. CDR3 DNA sequence: TGTGCCAGCAGCTTAGCGTGGCAGGCCCGTTATGGCTACACCTTC. This translates into CASSLAWQARYGYTF.

This clonotype was counted many times. The chain combines TRBV11-2 with TRBJ1-1, with D maybe TRBD1 (5 bases). Germline CDR1 is SGHAT and CDR2 is FQNNGV. The CDR3 has 12 amino acids. With 2 bases removed from V and 11 bases from J, the gap between germline ends came to 12 bases. CDR3 residues: CASSLSGIGAFF. CDR3 DNA sequence: TGTGCCAGCAGCTTATCAGGGATTGGGGCTTTCTTT.

This clonotype has a count of ten or more. The rearrangement uses TRBV30 and TRBJ1-2, with TRBD1 identical over 9 bases. Germline CDR1 and CDR2: GTSNPN and SVGIG (reference sequence). CDR3 length: 15 residues. The V segment lost 5 bases and the J segment 6 bases; nucleotides outside the gene matches: 13. The CDR3 protein is CAWAYGDRDVDGYTF. The CDR3 region has the DNA TGTGCCTGGGCTTACGGGGACAGGGACGTTGATGGCTACACCTTC.

The table lists this clonotype with many counts. This chain connects TRBV6-5 to TRBJ2-5; D is undetermined. The length of the CDR3 is 13 residues. CDR1 is MNHEY, CDR2 SVGAGI, per germline. V dropped 2 bases and J dropped 5 bases, with 9 bases sitting between them. This CDR3 reads CASSYEGFETQYF. CDR3 sequence (DNA): TGTGCCAGCAGTTACGAAGGGTTCGAGACCCAGTACTTC.

This clonotype appeared many times. The chain carries TRBV28 and TRBJ1-2; 9 positions agree with TRBD1. The CDR3 has 13 residues. The J segment lost 7 bases and the V segment lost 2 bases, leaving 2 bases of the junction unmatched. Germline lookup yields CDR1 MDHEN and CDR2 SYDVKM. The CDR3 sequence: CASSLGTGIGYTF. The CDR3 bases are TGTGCCAGCAGTTTAGGGACAGGGATTGGCTACACCTTC.

This clonotype has ten or more counts. The chain is built from TRBV7-8 and TRBJ1-1; tentatively, D is TRBD1 (5 bases). This CDR3 has 18 amino acids. The V gene's germline CDR1 is SGHVS and CDR2 FQNEAQ. V was trimmed by 5 bases and J by 0 bases, leaving 22 bases between them. The CDR3 loop is CASSLKGLGIFMNTEAFF. DNA for the CDR3: TGTGCCAGCAGCCTCAAGGGGCTTGGTATTTTCATGAACACTGAAGCTTTCTTT.

This clonotype was observed at least ten times. CDR3 region: CSARGRQDPYGYTF. The CDR3 coding sequence is TGCAGTGCTAGAGGTAGACAGGATCCCTATGGCTACACCTTC. This chain links TRBV20-1 with TRBJ1-2, with D possibly matching TRBD1 (6 bases). Between the trimmed V and J ends, which lost 1 base and 4 bases, there was a span of 13 bases. The CDR3 is made up of 14 amino acids. CDR1 and CDR2 from the germline V gene are DFQATT and SNEGSKA (reference sequence).

This clonotype was observed at least ten times. The chain uses TRBV28 and TRBJ2-7; TRBD2 is a possible D gene (6 bases). Germline-derived CDR1 and CDR2 are MDHEN and SYDVKM. V lost 7 bases to trimming and J lost 0 bases, with 16 bases between them. The CDR3 totals 15 residues. As DNA, the CDR3 is TGTGCCAGCACCCCGGCCGGAGGGGCCTCCTACGAGCAGTACTTC. This codes for CASTPAGGASYEQYF.

This clonotype was detected many times. The DNA for the CDR3 is TGCAGTGCTAGAGAGCCGAGACAGGGCGAGAGCGAGCAGTACTTC. Translated: CSAREPRQGESEQYF. J is TRBJ2-7 and V is TRBV20-1; 7 bases are shared with TRBD1. The CDR3 has 15 amino acids. Trimming cost V 0 bases and J 6 bases; bases outside gene matches: 11. The germline gives CDR1 DFQATT, CDR2 SNEGSKA (reference sequence).

This clonotype was observed many times. This chain uses TRBV29-1 with TRBJ1-1; D is uncertain. The germline CDR1 and CDR2 sequences are SQVTM and ANQGSEA. V dropped 4 bases and J dropped 1 base, with 4 bases sitting between them. This CDR3 has 11 amino acids. The chain's CDR3 is CSVAANTEAFF. The CDR3 coding sequence is TGCAGCGTTGCCGCGAACACTGAAGCTTTCTTT.

V is TRBV14 and J is TRBJ2-6, with D uncertain. Per the germline V gene, CDR1 is SGHDN and CDR2 is FVKESK. The ends were cut back, 6 bases at V and 4 bases at J, with 7 bases in the middle. The CDR3 contains 13 residues. CDR3 in amino acids: CASRKEGANVLTF. CDR3 nucleotide sequence: TGTGCCAGCAGGAAAGAGGGGGCCAACGTCCTGACTTTC. The full variable domain, rest sourced from reference TRBV14 and TRBJ2-6, is EAGVTQFPSHSVIEKGQTVTLRCDPISGHDNLYWYRRVMGKEIKFLLHFVKESKQDESGMPNNRFLAERTGGTYSTLKVQPAELEDSGVYFCASRKEGANVLTFGAGSRLTVL.

There are many counts of this clonotype. The chain is built from TRBV6-1 and TRBJ1-1, with D perhaps matching TRBD1 (5 bases). CDR1 and CDR2 from the germline V gene are MNHNS and SASEGT. The CDR3 has 11 residues. The V and J ends lost 6 bases and 6 bases respectively, with 8 bases between them. DNA for the CDR3: TGTGCCAGCAGGGACACACCTGAAGCTTTCTTT. The encoded protein is CASRDTPEAFF.

In this sample, this clonotype turned up many times. The chain has TRBV29-1 and TRBJ1-1, with D unclear. V lost 2 bases, J lost 1 base, and 5 bases lay in between. Germline lookup yields CDR1 SQVTM and CDR2 ANQGSEA. The CDR3 sequence is 12 residues long. CDR3 amino acids: CSVERKNTEAFF. DNA of the CDR3: TGCAGCGTTGAACGTAAGAACACTGAAGCTTTCTTT. The variable domain in full, with the rest retrieved from reference TRBV29-1 and TRBJ1-1, is SAVISQKPSRDICQRGTSLTIQCQVDSQVTMMFWYRQQPGQSLTLIATANQGSEATYESGFVIDKFPISRPNLTFSTLTVSNMSPEDSSIYLCSVERKNTEAFFGQGTRLTVV.

At least ten counts were recorded for this clonotype. The chain is built from TRBV6-1 and TRBJ1-6, with a weak D call TRBD1 (6 bases). The germline V and J ends were trimmed by 7 bases and 7 bases, with 11 bases remaining between them. The CDR3 loop spans 13 amino acids. Germline loops: CDR1 MNHNS, CDR2 SASEGT. The CDR3 is CASTGQPNSPLHF. The CDR3 DNA follows: TGTGCCAGCACCGGACAGCCAAATTCACCCCTCCACTTT.

This clonotype was recorded at least ten times. The chain uses TRBV4-2 and TRBJ1-1; D is uncertain. There are 12 residues in the CDR3. V lost 3 bases to trimming and J lost 6 bases, with 8 bases between them. CDR1 is LGHNA, CDR2 YNFKEQ, per germline. This chain's CDR3 is CASSHSRAEAFF. DNA for the CDR3: TGTGCCAGCAGCCACTCAAGGGCTGAAGCTTTCTTT.

This clonotype was observed at least ten times. A read error may account for a junction end that differs from germline. The J gene is TRBJ2-4, the V gene TRBV6-1, with TRBD1 matching over 9 bases. The CDR3 sequence is 16 residues long. CDR1 MNHNS and CDR2 SASEGT come from the germline V gene. The CDR3 is CASSEFGTGLRVHQYF. DNA for the CDR3: TGCGCCAGCAGTGAATTTGGGACAGGGCTTCGGGTCCATCAGTACTTC.

This clonotype was picked up a small number of times. V and J are TRBV28 and TRBJ1-1; D is ambiguous. The CDR3 covers 13 residues. Trimming shortened V by 6 bases and J by 0 bases, and 8 bases separated the two germline ends. The germline V gene has CDR1 MDHEN and CDR2 SYDVKM. The CDR3 here is CASRMALNTEAFF. CDR3 DNA sequence: TGTGCCAGCAGGATGGCTTTGAACACTGAAGCTTTCTTT. Full variable domain (remainder filled in from reference TRBV28 and TRBJ1-1): DVKVTQSSRYLVKRTGEKVFLECVQDMDHENMFWYRQDPGLGLRLIYFSYDVKMKEKGDIPEGYSVSREKKERFSLILESASTNQTSMYLCASRMALNTEAFFGQGTRLTVV.

This clonotype was counted at least ten times. The V call is TRBV12-3 or TRBV12-4, the J call TRBJ2-1; D is unresolved. CDR3 length: 15 residues. The V gene lost 6 bases and the J gene lost 0 bases, with 12 bases spanning the gap. The CDR3 nucleotides read TGTGCCAGCAGCTTAACCCCTAGCTCCTACAATGAGCAGTTCTTC. It translates to CASSLTPSSYNEQFF.

This chain uses TRBV19 with TRBJ2-7, with D unresolved. The CDR3 length is 13 residues. Trimming cost V 4 bases and J 2 bases, with 9 bases left between them. Germline V CDR1 and CDR2: LNHDA, SQIVND (reference sequence). The CDR3: CASSSLNPYEQYF. In nucleotides, the CDR3 is TGTGCCAGTAGTAGCCTCAATCCCTACGAGCAGTACTTC.